The 9 T cell receptor beta chains given below trace back to one sample, sequenced in a study of T cell responses to AZD1222 COVID-19 vaccine. Only in-frame clones appear in the TCRdb table, and some are missing; sequencing was by immunoSEQ multiplex PCR. The sample carries 100,000 to 150,000 clones, 75% to 90% recorded once. The sample consisted of peripheral blood, taken on day 0 of AZD1222 vaccination. These receptors were obtained from an adult in good health.

This clone came up a few times. The rearrangement joins TRBV19 to TRBJ1-5; D is unclear. Trimming removed 2 bases from V and 7 bases from J, with 12 bases in between. Germline CDR1 is LNHDA and CDR2 is SQIVND (reference sequence). The CDR3 totals 14 residues. CDR3: CASSISPAAQPQHF. The CDR3 DNA reads TGTGCCAGTAGTATAAGTCCAGCCGCACAGCCCCAGCATTTT.

The CDR3 sequence is CASRRDDASYEQYF. The CDR3 DNA reads TGTGCCAGTAGGCGAGACGACGCCTCCTACGAGCAGTACTTC. This chain connects TRBV19 to TRBJ2-7; D is uncertain. The V and J ends lost 6 bases and 0 bases respectively, with 12 bases between them. Germline assignment: CDR1 LNHDA and CDR2 SQIVND (reference sequence). CDR3 length equals 14 residues. Complete variable domain (other parts from reference TRBV19 and TRBJ2-7): DGGITQSPKYLFRKEGQNVTLSCEQNLNHDAMYWYRQDPGQGLRLIYYSQIVNDFQKGDIAEGYSVSREKKESFPLTVTSAQKNPTAFYLCASRRDDASYEQYFGPGTRLTVT.

V is TRBV7-2 and J is TRBJ2-5, with 7 nucleotides matching TRBD2. This CDR3 spans 14 amino acids. Germline-derived CDR1 and CDR2 are SGHTA and FQGNSA. After removal of 5 bases from V and 5 bases from J, the junction contained 8 bases not matched to a gene. The CDR3 protein is CASSPGGAGETQYF. CDR3 DNA: TGTGCCAGCAGCCCTGGGGGAGCGGGGGAGACCCAGTACTTC.

The genes are TRBV7-2 and TRBJ1-2, with 8 positions matching TRBD1. The CDR3 runs 14 residues. Looked up from germline, CDR1 is SGHTA and CDR2 is FQGNSA. J gave up 8 bases and V 1 base, and 6 bases lay outside the gene matches. The CDR3 bases are TGTGCCAGCAGCTTAGGGACAGGGATGGAGGGCTACACCTTC. It translates to CASSLGTGMEGYTF.

V usage is TRBV5-8 and J usage is TRBJ1-5, with TRBD1 identical over 9 bases. This CDR3 spans 14 amino acids. V lost 5 bases to trimming and J lost 8 bases; unmatched junction nucleotides: 8. The germline V gene encodes CDR1 SGHTS and CDR2 YDEGEE. The CDR3 DNA reads as TGTGCCAGCAGGAGGGGACAGGGCGAGGAGCCCCAGCATTTT. Translation gives CASRRGQGEEPQHF.

The rearrangement uses TRBV21-1 and TRBJ2-7; the listed D gene, TRBD2, was not tested against the DNA. TRBV21-1 is designated a pseudogene. The CDR3 extends over 13 amino acids. The CDR3 region is CASSKVRGREQYF. The CDR3 DNA is TGTGCCAGCAGCAAAGTCAGAGGGAGGGAGCAGTACTTC.

This clone was counted once. The chain combines TRBV18 with TRBJ2-3, with D unresolved. Per the germline V gene, CDR1 is KGHSH and CDR2 is LQKENI. Trimming left V 4 bases short and J 2 bases short, with 7 bases between. This CDR3 comprises 13 residues. CDR3 sequence (DNA): TGTGCCAGCTCACTTGGGATCACAGATACGCAGTATTTT. This sequence encodes CASSLGITDTQYF.

This rearrangement joins TRBV18 to TRBJ2-3; 9 nucleotides match TRBD1. CDR3 length equals 15 residues. Trimming took 3 bases from V and 6 from J; bases not matched to a gene: 7. The V gene's germline CDR1 is KGHSH and CDR2 LQKENI. The CDR3: CASSPRTGAGDTQYF. The CDR3 nucleotides are TGTGCCAGCTCACCGAGGACAGGGGCAGGGGATACGCAGTATTTT.

This chain connects TRBV20-1 to TRBJ1-6; no clear D gene. CDR1 DFQATT and CDR2 SNEGSKA come from the germline V gene (reference sequence). V gave up 4 bases and J gave up 11 bases, with 9 bases separating them. The CDR3 runs 11 residues. Written as DNA, the CDR3 is TGCAGTGCTATGGGTAGTACACCCCTCCACTTT. Protein product: CSAMGSTPLHF.